One sample yielded the 21 T cell receptor beta chains listed below, sequenced in a study of CD8 T cells in ankylosing spondylitis. Using its own MiXCR run on the 5' RACE reads, TCRdb lists one record per CDR3 protein. The sample holds roughly 40,000 distinct CDR3 sequences; under 5% are singletons and the top ten take around 4.1%. Specimen: blood, either unsorted or a sorted T cell fraction (not recorded which). These receptors were taken from a female donor with ankylosing spondylitis or in good health (not recorded which).

The sample holds many counts of this clonotype. This chain connects TRBV9 to TRBJ2-2, with 13 bases lining up with TRBD2. Germline V gene lookup returns CDR1 SGDLS and CDR2 YYNGEE. This CDR3 is 17 amino acids long. With 3 bases clipped from V and 6 bases from J, the junction kept 8 bases outside the gene matches. DNA for the CDR3: TGTGCCAGCAGCGCGAAAGGACTAGCGGGGGTTTCCGGGGAGCTGTTTTTT. Residues: CASSAKGLAGVSGELFF.

This clonotype was detected ten times or more. The CDR3 DNA reads TGTGCCAGCAAACCGGGGAGGGGAACGGACACCATATATTTT. This sequence encodes CASKPGRGTDTIYF. The chain combines TRBV9 with TRBJ1-3; D possibly corresponds to TRBD1 (5 bases). This CDR3 comprises 14 residues. The germline V gene has CDR1 SGDLS and CDR2 YYNGEE. Trimming took 6 bases from V and 8 from J, leaving 18 bases between them.

This clonotype was seen at least ten times. The chain employs TRBV9 and TRBJ2-3; maybe TRBD2 (7 bases). Germline V gene lookup returns CDR1 SGDLS and CDR2 YYNGEE. This CDR3 comprises 17 residues. Trimming cost V 0 bases and J 3 bases, with 17 bases left between them. The CDR3: CASSVDPRGGETDTQYF. CDR3 coding DNA: TGTGCCAGCAGCGTAGATCCAAGGGGGGGGGAAACAGATACGCAGTATTTT.

This clonotype was detected ten times or more. The chain has TRBV9 and TRBJ2-1, with 11 bases identical to TRBD1. Germline V gene lookup returns CDR1 SGDLS and CDR2 YYNGEE. J gave up 4 bases and V 4 bases, and 7 bases lay outside the gene matches. The CDR3 runs to 16 residues. CDR3 protein: CASSSGQGVLYNEQFF. The CDR3 DNA sequence: TGTGCCAGCAGCTCGGGACAGGGGGTCTTGTACAATGAGCAGTTCTTC.

At least ten counts were recorded for this clonotype. This chain links TRBV9 with TRBJ2-3, with TRBD2 matching over 13 bases. With 2 bases clipped from V and 5 bases from J, the junction kept 5 bases outside the gene matches. CDR1 is SGDLS and CDR2 is YYNGEE in the germline V gene. The CDR3 is made up of 16 amino acids. Here the CDR3 DNA reads TGTGCCAGCAGCGTTACGACTAGCGGGGGGCGAGATACGCAGTATTTT. It specifies CASSVTTSGGRDTQYF.

This clonotype was recorded at least ten times. The chain recombines TRBV9 with TRBJ1-2; 9 nucleotides agree with TRBD1. The CDR3 is 18 residues long. Per germline, CDR1 SGDLS and CDR2 YYNGEE. V shed 0 bases and J 2 bases; nucleotides not matched to a gene: 11. The CDR3 loop is CASSVALPGQGLNYGYTF. CDR3 nucleotides: TGTGCCAGCAGCGTAGCGCTCCCGGGACAGGGCTTAAACTATGGCTACACCTTC.

Ten or more counts support this clonotype. J is TRBJ1-2 and V is TRBV9; D is ambiguous. Trimming took 4 bases from V and 2 from J, leaving 12 bases between them. CDR1 and CDR2 from the germline V gene are SGDLS and YYNGEE. The CDR3 length is 14 residues. CDR3 region: CASSPGTENYGYTF. For the CDR3, the DNA is TGTGCCAGCAGCCCAGGAACCGAAAACTATGGCTACACCTTC.

This clonotype was recorded at least ten times. The chain joins TRBV9 to TRBJ2-1, with D maybe TRBD2 (5 bases). Trimming stripped 1 base from V and 9 bases from J, with 17 bases between. The germline V gene encodes CDR1 SGDLS and CDR2 YYNGEE. The CDR3 loop spans 15 amino acids. CDR3 bases: TGTGCCAGCAGCGTATCCCGCGAGGGCGTCAGTGAGCAGTTCTTC. Encoded protein: CASSVSREGVSEQFF.

There are many counts of this clonotype. The chain is built from TRBV9 and TRBJ2-7; D gene uncertain. CDR3 size: 13 residues. Germline V CDR1 and CDR2: SGDLS, YYNGEE. The ends were cut back, 0 bases at V and 4 bases at J, with 8 bases in the middle. For the CDR3, the DNA is TGTGCCAGCAGCGTAGAACCGGGTTACGAGCAGTACTTC. It is translated as CASSVEPGYEQYF.

This clonotype counts as medium-sized. The chain combines TRBV9 with TRBJ1-2; D is undetermined. This CDR3 spans 13 amino acids. The V end lost 3 bases, the J end lost 0 bases, and 6 bases lay between the germline ends. Germline V gene lookup returns CDR1 SGDLS and CDR2 YYNGEE. The CDR3 sequence is CASSAGSNYGYTF. In DNA, the CDR3 is TGTGCCAGCAGCGCCGGCTCTAACTATGGCTACACCTTC.

This clonotype was counted many times. J is TRBJ2-3 and V is TRBV9, with 9 bases identical to TRBD2. Looked up from germline, CDR1 is SGDLS and CDR2 is YYNGEE. The junction had 10 bases not matched to a gene; V was cut back by 0 bases and J by 5 bases. The CDR3 is made up of 17 amino acids. The CDR3 sequence is CASSVDPAGGPQDTQYF. The DNA of the CDR3 is TGTGCCAGCAGCGTAGATCCGGCGGGGGGGCCGCAAGATACGCAGTATTTT.

This clonotype was detected many times. Here the CDR3 DNA reads TGTGCCAGCAGCCCTGGGACTGGAAACACCATATATTTT. It yields the protein CASSPGTGNTIYF. V is TRBV9 and J is TRBJ1-3; D is undetermined. In germline, CDR1 is SGDLS, CDR2 YYNGEE. The CDR3 is 13 amino acids. With 4 bases removed from V and 2 bases from J, the gap between germline ends came to 7 bases.

This clonotype was observed at least ten times. V gene TRBV9 combines with J gene TRBJ1-1, with 11 bases aligning to TRBD1. V shed 4 bases, J shed 0 bases, and the junction held 5 bases outside the gene matches. CDR3 size: 16 residues. The germline V gene has CDR1 SGDLS and CDR2 YYNGEE. CDR3 nucleotide sequence: TGTGCCAGCAGCAAACGGGACAGGGGGGTGAACACTGAAGCTTTCTTT. The encoded protein is CASSKRDRGVNTEAFF.

Many counts were recorded for this clonotype. The chain combines TRBV9 with TRBJ2-2; D remains ambiguous. The CDR3 extends over 18 amino acids. The V end lost 3 bases, the J end lost 0 bases, and 18 bases lay between the germline ends. The germline V gene encodes CDR1 SGDLS and CDR2 YYNGEE. CDR3 amino acids: CASSARPRADANTGELFF. CDR3 DNA: TGTGCCAGCAGCGCCCGCCCCCGGGCGGACGCGAACACCGGGGAGCTGTTTTTT.

This clonotype was counted at least ten times. V usage is TRBV20-1 and J usage is TRBJ1-1; D may be TRBD1 (5 bases). CDR3 size: 17 residues. V was pared by 3 bases and J by 1 base, with 21 bases between. Germline V gene data show CDR1 as DFQATT and CDR2 as SNEGSKA (reference sequence). CDR3 protein: CSASLKTDPTGNTEAFF. The DNA of the CDR3 is TGCAGTGCTAGCCTCAAGACGGACCCTACAGGGAACACTGAAGCTTTCTTT.

This clonotype was observed many times. V usage is TRBV9 and J usage is TRBJ2-3, with TRBD2 identical over 9 bases. Germline V gene lookup returns CDR1 SGDLS and CDR2 YYNGEE. The V gene end was trimmed by 6 bases and the J gene end by 4 bases; junction bases not matched to a gene: 9. This CDR3 has 15 amino acids. For the CDR3, the DNA is TGTGCCAGCACCCTTAGCGGGGGTTGGGCAGATACGCAGTATTTT. It specifies CASTLSGGWADTQYF.

This clonotype has more than one count but fewer than ten. The chain links TRBV9 to TRBJ2-2, with D perhaps TRBD2 (6 bases). V was shortened by 4 bases and J by 1 base, with 14 bases between the two germline ends. From germline, CDR1 is SGDLS and CDR2 YYNGEE. The CDR3 runs 16 residues. The CDR3 region is CASSSPVGGNTGELFF. DNA for the CDR3: TGTGCCAGCAGCTCCCCGGTCGGGGGGAACACCGGGGAGCTGTTTTTT.

In its sample, this clonotype was seen many times. The chain joins TRBV9 to TRBJ1-2; D is undetermined. V lost 0 bases and J 3 bases, leaving 9 bases between the germline ends. Per the germline V gene, CDR1 is SGDLS and CDR2 is YYNGEE. This CDR3 has 14 amino acids. CDR3 in DNA: TGTGCCAGCAGCGTAGGGGTGGGTGACTATGGCTACACCTTC. Amino acids: CASSVGVGDYGYTF.

This sequence joins TRBV9 and TRBJ2-1, with TRBD2 matching over 9 bases. This CDR3 contains 17 residues. V lost 0 bases to trimming and J lost 0 bases; unmatched junction nucleotides: 4. The germline CDR1 and CDR2 sequences are SGDLS and YYNGEE. CDR3 in amino acids: CASSVGLAGSSYNEQFF. For the CDR3, the DNA is TGTGCCAGCAGCGTAGGCCTAGCGGGGAGCTCCTACAATGAGCAGTTCTTC.

This clonotype was detected ten times or more. The chain is built from TRBV9 and TRBJ2-1, with 13 nucleotides matching TRBD2. The V and J ends lost 3 bases and 4 bases, in that order; junction bases with no gene match: 4. The CDR3 length is 16 residues. Germline CDR1 reads SGDLS; CDR2 reads YYNGEE. The CDR3 protein is CASSETSGGSYNEQFF. Written as DNA, the CDR3 is TGTGCCAGCAGCGAGACTAGCGGGGGGAGTTACAATGAGCAGTTCTTC.

There are many counts of this clonotype. CDR3 protein: CASSTPGTANTEAFF. The CDR3 DNA reads as TGTGCCAGCAGCACCCCGGGGACAGCGAACACTGAAGCTTTCTTT. This rearrangement joins TRBV9 to TRBJ1-1; 7 positions match TRBD1. Per the germline V gene, CDR1 is SGDLS and CDR2 is YYNGEE. This CDR3 is 15 amino acids long. After removal of 4 bases from V and 1 base from J, the junction contained 7 bases not matched to a gene.